This T cell receptor beta chain is from a study of vaccination and CD4 T cells after COVID-19. Sequencing of cultured CD4+ T cell DNA used the Oncomine TCR Beta short-read assay. TCRdb redid the calling of the PCR reads with MiXCR, one entry per CDR3 protein. The table has around 16,000 distinct CDR3 sequences, roughly 50% seen once. The CDR3 length is 14 residues. Deletions cut 3 bases from V and 6 bases from J, with 17 bases between. Germline V gene sequence: CDR1 DFQATT, CDR2 SNEGSKA (reference sequence). Time point noted: late sampling 161 to 241 days after vaccination in a few convalescent patients. The sample's treatment: approximately nine-day PBMC culture with coronavirus spike peptide pools or control peptides (ViraFEST assay). Details on this clonotype: Its antigen is still unknown.

Sequenced here: CD4+ T cells from blood, cultured in vitro, sampled about 7 months after SARS-CoV-2 vaccination. This sequence was found in a human donor who had recovered from COVID-19. The chain employs TRBV20-1 and TRBJ1-2; tentatively, D is TRBD1 (6 bases). The chain's CDR3 is CSARAPGTSHGYTF. The DNA for the CDR3 is TGCAGTGCTAGGGCGCCAGGGACAAGTCATGGCTACACCTTC.